This is a list of T cell receptor beta chains from one sample in a study of blood T cell repertoires in COVID-19. Method: immunoSEQ multiplex PCR; TCRdb's copy keeps in-frame clones and lacks some. Seen here are a few hundred thousand clones, over 80% observed once, and the top ten hold about 10%. Material for sequencing was peripheral blood. The receptors shown here come from a woman in her 70s with COVID-19, enrolled during active disease. The CDR3 runs from the conserved cysteine through the conserved F or W. The D gene is left open where the match is weak. Where a row states a size, it is once, few, many or the class of an expanded clone; other rows omit it.

v_call: TRBV6-5
j_call: TRBJ2-1
clone_size: NA
d_call: NA
cdr3_aa: CASSYETGEQFF
cdr3_nt: TGTGCCAGCAGCTACGAGACGGGGGAGCAGTTCTTC

v_call: TRBV30
j_call: TRBJ1-4
clone_size: NA
d_call: TRBD1
cdr3_aa: CAWRGTGVREKLFF
cdr3_nt: TGTGCCTGGAGGGGGACAGGGGTAAGGGAAAAACTGTTTTTT

v_call: TRBV30
j_call: TRBJ1-6
clone_size: NA
d_call: NA
cdr3_aa: CAWIRTELNSPLHF
cdr3_nt: TGTGCCTGGATTCGGACAGAATTAAATTCACCCCTCCACTTT

v_call: TRBV3-1/TRBV3-2
j_call: TRBJ1-5
clone_size: few
d_call: NA
cdr3_aa: CASSPRGPKDQPQHF
cdr3_nt: TGTGCCAGCAGCCCCAGAGGGCCAAAGGATCAGCCCCAGCATTTT

v_call: TRBV14
j_call: TRBJ1-1
clone_size: NA
d_call: NA
cdr3_aa: CASSIQGGTEAFF
cdr3_nt: TGTGCCAGCAGCATTCAGGGTGGGACTGAAGCTTTCTTT

v_call: TRBV24-1
j_call: TRBJ2-7
clone_size: NA
d_call: NA
cdr3_aa: CATSDLGRQGQYF
cdr3_nt: TGTGCCACCAGTGATTTAGGAAGGCAGGGGCAGTACTTC

v_call: TRBV30
j_call: TRBJ1-3
clone_size: NA
d_call: NA
cdr3_aa: CAWSVLGSGNTIYF
cdr3_nt: TGTGCCTGGAGTGTACTAGGCTCTGGAAACACCATATATTTT

v_call: TRBV6-6
j_call: TRBJ1-1
clone_size: NA
d_call: NA
cdr3_aa: CASSHHRRETEAFF
cdr3_nt: TGTGCCAGCAGCCACCACCGGAGGGAAACTGAAGCTTTCTTT

v_call: TRBV4-1
j_call: TRBJ2-5
clone_size: NA
d_call: TRBD2
cdr3_aa: CASSQVGGKETQYF
cdr3_nt: TGCGCCAGCAGCCAAGTGGGGGGGAAGGAGACCCAGTACTTC

v_call: TRBV6-2/TRBV6-3
j_call: TRBJ1-6
clone_size: NA
d_call: NA
cdr3_aa: CASSQGYSPLHF
cdr3_nt: TGTGCCAGCAGCCAGGGGTACTCACCCCTCCACTTT

v_call: TRBV7-2
j_call: TRBJ2-7
clone_size: NA
d_call: NA
cdr3_aa: CASSTSRQASAYEQYF
cdr3_nt: TGTGCCAGCAGCACTAGCCGGCAGGCGTCGGCCTACGAGCAGTACTTC

v_call: TRBV19
j_call: TRBJ1-5
clone_size: NA
d_call: NA
cdr3_aa: CASSTTGYNQPQHF
cdr3_nt: TGTGCCAGTAGCACAACAGGGTACAATCAACCCCAGCATTTT

v_call: TRBV30
j_call: TRBJ2-7
clone_size: NA
d_call: NA
cdr3_aa: CAWSVLDEQYF
cdr3_nt: TGTGCCTGGAGTGTACTAGACGAGCAGTACTTC

v_call: TRBV6-5
j_call: TRBJ2-3
clone_size: few
d_call: TRBD1
cdr3_aa: CASSRGQGGTQYF
cdr3_nt: TGTGCCAGCAGTCGGGGACAGGGCGGCACGCAGTATTTT

v_call: TRBV5-6
j_call: TRBJ1-2
clone_size: NA
d_call: NA
cdr3_aa: CASSVLGQSLYGYTF
cdr3_nt: TGTGCCAGCAGCGTACTCGGACAGAGTCTCTATGGCTACACCTTC

v_call: TRBV5-1
j_call: TRBJ2-7
clone_size: NA
d_call: NA
cdr3_aa: CASSLGHLYEQYF
cdr3_nt: TGCGCCAGCAGCCTGGGACATCTCTACGAGCAGTACTTC

v_call: TRBV11-2
j_call: TRBJ1-3
clone_size: NA
d_call: NA
cdr3_aa: CASSNAGVGGNTIYF
cdr3_nt: TGTGCCAGCAGCAACGCAGGGGTTGGGGGAAACACCATATATTTT

v_call: TRBV6-5
j_call: TRBJ2-7
clone_size: NA
d_call: NA
cdr3_aa: CASKGASSYEQYF
cdr3_nt: TGTGCCAGCAAGGGAGCGTCCTCCTACGAGCAGTACTTC

v_call: TRBV5-6
j_call: TRBJ1-5
clone_size: NA
d_call: NA
cdr3_aa: CASSLAFATPQHF
cdr3_nt: TGTGCCAGCAGCTTGGCCTTTGCCACACCCCAGCATTTT

v_call: TRBV10-3
j_call: TRBJ1-1
clone_size: once
d_call: NA
cdr3_aa: CAISGQGRDTEAFF
cdr3_nt: TGTGCCATCAGTGGGCAGGGAAGGGACACTGAAGCTTTCTTT

v_call: TRBV9
j_call: TRBJ2-3
clone_size: NA
d_call: TRBD2
cdr3_aa: CAREPRGELSTDTQYF
cdr3_nt: TGTGCCAGGGAACCCCGGGGGGAATTAAGCACAGATACGCAGTATTTT

v_call: TRBV4-2
j_call: TRBJ1-2
clone_size: NA
d_call: TRBD1
cdr3_aa: CASKKGDRGSYGYTF
cdr3_nt: TGTGCCAGCAAAAAAGGGGACAGGGGTAGCTATGGCTACACCTTC